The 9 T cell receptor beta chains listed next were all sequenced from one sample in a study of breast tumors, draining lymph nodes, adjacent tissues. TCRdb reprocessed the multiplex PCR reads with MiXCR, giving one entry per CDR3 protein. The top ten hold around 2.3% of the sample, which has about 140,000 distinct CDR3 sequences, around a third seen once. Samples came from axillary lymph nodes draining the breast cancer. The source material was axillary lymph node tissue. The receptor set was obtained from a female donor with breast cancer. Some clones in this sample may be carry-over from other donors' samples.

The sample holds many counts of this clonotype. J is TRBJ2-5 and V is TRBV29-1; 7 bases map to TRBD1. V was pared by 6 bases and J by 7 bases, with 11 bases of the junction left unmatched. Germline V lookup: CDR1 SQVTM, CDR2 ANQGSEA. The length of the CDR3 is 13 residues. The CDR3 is CSVLQGPSGTQYF. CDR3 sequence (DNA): TGCAGCGTCCTACAGGGGCCAAGTGGGACCCAGTACTTC. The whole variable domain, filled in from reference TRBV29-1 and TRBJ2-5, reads SAVISQKPSRDICQRGTSLTIQCQVDSQVTMMFWYRQQPGQSLTLIATANQGSEATYESGFVIDKFPISRPNLTFSTLTVSNMSPEDSSIYLCSVLQGPSGTQYFGPGTRLLVL.

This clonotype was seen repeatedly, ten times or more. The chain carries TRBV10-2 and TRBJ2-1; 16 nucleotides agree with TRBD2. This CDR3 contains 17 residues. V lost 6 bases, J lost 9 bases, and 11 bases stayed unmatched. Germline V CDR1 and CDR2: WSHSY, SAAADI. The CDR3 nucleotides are TGCGCCAGCAGCCGACAGACCGGGACTAGCGGGGGGGGTGAGCAGTTCTTC. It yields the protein CASSRQTGTSGGGEQFF.

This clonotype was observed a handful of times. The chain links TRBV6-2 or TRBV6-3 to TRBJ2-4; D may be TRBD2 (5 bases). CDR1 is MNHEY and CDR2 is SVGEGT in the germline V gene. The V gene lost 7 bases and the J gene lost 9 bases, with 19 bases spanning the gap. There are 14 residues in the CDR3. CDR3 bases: TGTGCCAGCACCCCGGCGGGCAAATTTGGCATTCAGTACTTC. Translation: CASTPAGKFGIQYF.

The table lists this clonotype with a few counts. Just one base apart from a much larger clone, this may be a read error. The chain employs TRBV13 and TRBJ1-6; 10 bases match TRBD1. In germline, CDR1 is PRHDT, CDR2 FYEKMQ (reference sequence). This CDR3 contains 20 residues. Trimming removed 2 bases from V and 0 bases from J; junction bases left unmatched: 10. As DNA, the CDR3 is TGTGCCAGCAGCTTACGTCTCGGGACAGGGGTGAGCTCCTATAATTCACCCCTCCACTTT. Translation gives CASSLRLGTGVSSYNSPLHF.

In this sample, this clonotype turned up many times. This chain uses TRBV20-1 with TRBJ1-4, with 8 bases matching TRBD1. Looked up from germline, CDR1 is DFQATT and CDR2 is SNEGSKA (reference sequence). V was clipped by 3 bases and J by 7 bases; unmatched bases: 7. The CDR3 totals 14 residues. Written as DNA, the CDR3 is TGCAGTGCTAGGGGGGGACAGGACGGTGAAAAACTGTTTTTT. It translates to CSARGGQDGEKLFF.

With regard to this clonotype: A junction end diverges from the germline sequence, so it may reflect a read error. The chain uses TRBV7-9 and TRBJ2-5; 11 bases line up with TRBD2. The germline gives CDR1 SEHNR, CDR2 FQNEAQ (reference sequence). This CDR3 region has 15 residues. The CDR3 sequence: CASSLAGGAGETQYF. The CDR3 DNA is TGTGCTAGCAGCTTAGCGGGGGGGGCGGGAGAGACCCAGTACTTC.

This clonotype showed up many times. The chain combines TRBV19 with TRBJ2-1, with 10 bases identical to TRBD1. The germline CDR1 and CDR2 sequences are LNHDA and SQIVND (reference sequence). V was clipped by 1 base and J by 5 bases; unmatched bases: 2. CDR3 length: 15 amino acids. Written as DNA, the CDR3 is TGTGCCAGTAGTATAGGAGGGACAGGGGACAATGAGCAGTTCTTC. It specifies CASSIGGTGDNEQFF.

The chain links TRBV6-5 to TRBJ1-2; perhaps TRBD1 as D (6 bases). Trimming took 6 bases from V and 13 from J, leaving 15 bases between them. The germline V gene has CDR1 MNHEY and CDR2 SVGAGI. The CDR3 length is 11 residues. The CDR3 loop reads CASSRLGAFTF. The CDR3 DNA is TGTGCCAGCAGCAGACTGGGGGCTTTCACCTTC.

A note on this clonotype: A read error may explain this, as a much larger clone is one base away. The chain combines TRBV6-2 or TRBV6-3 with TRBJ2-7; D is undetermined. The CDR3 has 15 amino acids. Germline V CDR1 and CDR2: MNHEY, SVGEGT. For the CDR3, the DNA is TGTGCCGGCAGTTCCCCCGCGACGGCATATTACGAGCAGTACGTC. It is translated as CAGSSPATAYYEQYV.